The 3 T cell receptor beta chains below all came from one sample that was sequenced in a study of T cell responses to AZD1222 COVID-19 vaccine. Measured with immunoSEQ multiplex PCR; TCRdb has only the in-frame clones, and not every one. The sample has over 85,000 clones, approximately 90% seen once. The material was peripheral blood, obtained on day 0 of AZD1222 vaccination. Source of these receptors: an adult in good health.

DNA for the CDR3: TGCGCCAGCAGCCTAACCGGGACAGGGGGCTTCGAGCAGTACTTC. Its protein is CASSLTGTGGFEQYF. This chain uses TRBV4-1 with TRBJ2-7; 12 positions agree with TRBD1. CDR3 length equals 15 residues. J lost 6 bases, V lost 4 bases, and 7 bases had no gene match. Germline CDR1 is MGHRA and CDR2 is YSYEKL.

The chain combines TRBV5-1 with TRBJ2-7; TRBD1 aligns across 7 bases. Germline V gene data show CDR1 as SGHRS and CDR2 as YFSETQ. Trimming at V came to 4 bases and at J to 6 bases, leaving 4 bases not matched to a gene. The CDR3 spans 12 residues. The CDR3 DNA is TGCGCCAGCAGCGTGACAGGGTCCGAGCAGTACTTC. Its protein is CASSVTGSEQYF. Full variable domain (rest looked up from reference TRBV5-1 and TRBJ2-7): KAGVTQTPRYLIKTRGQQVTLSCSPISGHRSVSWYQQTPGQGLQFLFEYFSETQRNKGNFPGRFSGRQFSNSRSEMNVSTLELGDSALYLCASSVTGSEQYFGPGTRLTVT.

This chain connects TRBV19 to TRBJ1-5; D unclear. The V end was cut by 5 bases, the J end by 6 bases, with 14 bases between. The CDR3 consists of 14 residues. CDR1 LNHDA and CDR2 SQIVND come from the germline V gene (reference sequence). In DNA, the CDR3 is TGTGCCAGTAGTCTCTGGGAACTGGGTCAGCCCCAGCATTTT. It yields the protein CASSLWELGQPQHF.